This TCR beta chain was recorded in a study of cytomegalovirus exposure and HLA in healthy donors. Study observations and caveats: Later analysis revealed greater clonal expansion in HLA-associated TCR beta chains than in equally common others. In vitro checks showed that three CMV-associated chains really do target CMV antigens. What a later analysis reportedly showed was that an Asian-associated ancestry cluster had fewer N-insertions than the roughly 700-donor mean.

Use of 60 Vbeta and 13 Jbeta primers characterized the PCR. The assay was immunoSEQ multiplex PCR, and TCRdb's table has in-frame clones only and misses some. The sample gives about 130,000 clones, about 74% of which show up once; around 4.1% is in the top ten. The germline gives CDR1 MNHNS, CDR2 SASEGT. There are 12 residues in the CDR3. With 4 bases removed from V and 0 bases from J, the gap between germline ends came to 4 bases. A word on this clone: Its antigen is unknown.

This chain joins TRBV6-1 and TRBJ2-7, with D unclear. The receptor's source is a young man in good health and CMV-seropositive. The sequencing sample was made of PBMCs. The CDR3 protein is CASSASSYEQYF. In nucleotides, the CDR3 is TGTGCCAGCAGTGCGAGCTCCTACGAGCAGTACTTC.